This section outlines one TCR beta chain sequence together with its context. As yet, its antigen is unknown. CDR1 is MDHEN and CDR2 is SYDVKM in the germline V gene. The CDR3 extends over 15 amino acids. With 4 bases removed from V and 1 base from J, the gap between germline ends came to 13 bases. This record comes from a study of regulatory T cells in long-lasting Graves disease. Study findings and constraints: Researchers examined only peripheral blood and not thyroid tissue.

Libraries of TCR beta came from iRepertoire HTBI primers plus Arm-PCR of CDR3 regions. TCRdb reanalysed the multiplex PCR reads using MiXCR and keeps one entry per CDR3 protein. The table records some 350,000 distinct CDR3 sequences, about 16% of them present only once. Time point defined: newly diagnosed GD, antithyroid drugs for less than 3 months. The TCR library was prepared using RNA isolated from PBMCs. The same sample was also used in a study of T cells in Graves' hyperthyroidism and ophthalmopathy. That investigation notes: Newly diagnosed hyperthyroidism patients aged 18 to 65 years had disease lasting under 2 months. The study left out patients who had uncontrolled infection, other autoimmune disease, pregnancy or lactation. A set of HTBI primers served as the primers for a first-round RT-PCR of the TCR CDR3.

The clonotype originates from a woman between 18 and 29 years old with Graves disease. The rearrangement links TRBV28 to TRBJ1-1; the D gene is possibly TRBD1 (6 bases). The sample here was peripheral blood mononuclear cells (PBMCs), taken at new diagnosis, from a patient treated with antithyroid drugs. The CDR3 here is CASSSSGGPNTEAFF. For the CDR3, the DNA is TGTGCCAGCAGTTCAAGTGGGGGCCCGAACACTGAAGCTTTCTTT.